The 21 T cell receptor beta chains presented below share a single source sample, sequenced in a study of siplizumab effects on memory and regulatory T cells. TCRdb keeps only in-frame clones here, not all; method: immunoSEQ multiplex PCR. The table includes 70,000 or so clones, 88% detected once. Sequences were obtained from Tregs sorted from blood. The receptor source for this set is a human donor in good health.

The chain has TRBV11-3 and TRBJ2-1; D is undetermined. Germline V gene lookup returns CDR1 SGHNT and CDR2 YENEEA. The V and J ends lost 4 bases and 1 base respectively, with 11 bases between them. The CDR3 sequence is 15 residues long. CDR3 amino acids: CASSSPAFSYNEQFF. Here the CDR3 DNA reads TGTGCCAGCAGCTCCCCGGCTTTTTCCTACAATGAGCAGTTCTTC.

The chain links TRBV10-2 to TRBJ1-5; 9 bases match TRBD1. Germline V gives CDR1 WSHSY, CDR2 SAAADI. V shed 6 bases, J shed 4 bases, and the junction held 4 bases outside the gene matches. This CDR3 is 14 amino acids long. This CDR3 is CASRGQGENQPQHF. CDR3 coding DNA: TGCGCCAGCAGGGGACAGGGAGAGAATCAGCCCCAGCATTTT.

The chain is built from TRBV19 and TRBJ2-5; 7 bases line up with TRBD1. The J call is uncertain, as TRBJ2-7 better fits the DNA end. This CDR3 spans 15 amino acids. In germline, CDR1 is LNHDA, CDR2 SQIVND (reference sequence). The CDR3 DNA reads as TGTGCCAGTAGTATAGTCGACAGGGCCGGTTACGAGCAGTACTTC. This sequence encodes CASSIVDRAGYEQYF.

For the CDR3, the DNA is TGTGCCAGCAGCCGCCTCGGGAGGATGACTGGAAACACCATATATTTT. It translates to CASSRLGRMTGNTIYF. The chain recombines TRBV7-8 with TRBJ1-3; D is unresolved. V was shortened by 5 bases and J by 2 bases, with 16 bases between the two germline ends. The V gene's germline CDR1 is SGHVS and CDR2 FQNEAQ. The CDR3 sequence is 16 residues long.

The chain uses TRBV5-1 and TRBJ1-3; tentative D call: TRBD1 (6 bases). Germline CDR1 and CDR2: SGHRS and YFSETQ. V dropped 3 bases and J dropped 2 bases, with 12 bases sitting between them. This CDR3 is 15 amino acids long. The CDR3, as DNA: TGCGCCAGCAGCTATTGGCCAGGGGCTGGAAACACCATATATTTT. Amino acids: CASSYWPGAGNTIYF.

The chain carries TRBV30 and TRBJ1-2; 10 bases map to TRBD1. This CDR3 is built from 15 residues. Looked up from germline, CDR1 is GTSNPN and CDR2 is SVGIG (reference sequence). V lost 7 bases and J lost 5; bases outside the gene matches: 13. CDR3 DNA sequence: TGTGCCTTGCAGACAGGGGGCTATAGGTTTTATGGCTACACCTTC. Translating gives CALQTGGYRFYGYTF.

The CDR3 DNA reads as TGTGCCAGCAGAAATGAAAAACTGTTTTTT. Its translation is CASRNEKLFF. This chain joins TRBV14 and TRBJ1-4; no reliable D call. This CDR3 region has 10 residues. The V gene lost 6 bases and the J gene lost 5 bases, with 1 base spanning the gap. Germline V gives CDR1 SGHDN, CDR2 FVKESK.

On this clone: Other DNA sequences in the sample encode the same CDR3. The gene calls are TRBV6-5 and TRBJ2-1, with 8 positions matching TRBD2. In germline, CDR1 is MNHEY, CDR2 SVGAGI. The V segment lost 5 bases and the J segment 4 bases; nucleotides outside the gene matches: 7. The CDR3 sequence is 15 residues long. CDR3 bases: TGTGCCAGCAGTCGGCTAGCGGGCGGTTACAATGAGCAGTTCTTC. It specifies CASSRLAGGYNEQFF.

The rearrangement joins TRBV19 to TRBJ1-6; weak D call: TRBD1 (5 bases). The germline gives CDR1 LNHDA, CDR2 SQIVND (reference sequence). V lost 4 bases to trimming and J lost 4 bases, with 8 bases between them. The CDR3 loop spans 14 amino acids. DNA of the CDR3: TGTGCCAGTAGTAGTGGGGGTTATAATTCACCCCTCCACTTT. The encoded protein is CASSSGGYNSPLHF.

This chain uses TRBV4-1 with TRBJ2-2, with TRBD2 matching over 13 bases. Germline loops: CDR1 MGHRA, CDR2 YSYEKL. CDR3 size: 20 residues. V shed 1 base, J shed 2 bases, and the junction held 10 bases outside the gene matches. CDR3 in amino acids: CASSQGLAGGWRENTGELFF. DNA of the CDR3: TGCGCCAGCAGCCAAGGACTAGCGGGAGGATGGCGCGAAAACACCGGGGAGCTGTTTTTT.

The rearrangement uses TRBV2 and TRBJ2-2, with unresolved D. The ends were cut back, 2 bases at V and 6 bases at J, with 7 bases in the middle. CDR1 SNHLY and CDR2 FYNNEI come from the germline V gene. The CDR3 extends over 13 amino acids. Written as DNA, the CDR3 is TGTGCCAGCAGTGAATCAGGACCCGGGGAGCTGTTTTTT. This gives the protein CASSESGPGELFF.

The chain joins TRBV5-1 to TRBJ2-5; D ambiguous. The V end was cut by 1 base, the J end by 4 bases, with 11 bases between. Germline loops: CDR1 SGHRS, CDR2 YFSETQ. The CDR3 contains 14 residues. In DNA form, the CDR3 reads TGCGCCAGCAGCTTGAGGGCAAGGGTAGAGACCCAGTACTTC. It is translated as CASSLRARVETQYF. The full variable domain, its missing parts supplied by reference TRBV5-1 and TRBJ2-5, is KAGVTQTPRYLIKTRGQQVTLSCSPISGHRSVSWYQQTPGQGLQFLFEYFSETQRNKGNFPGRFSGRQFSNSRSEMNVSTLELGDSALYLCASSLRARVETQYFGPGTRLLVL.

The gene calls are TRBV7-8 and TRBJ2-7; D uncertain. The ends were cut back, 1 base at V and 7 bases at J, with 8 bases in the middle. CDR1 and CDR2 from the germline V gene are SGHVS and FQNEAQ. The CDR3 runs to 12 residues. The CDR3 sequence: CASSLETREQYF. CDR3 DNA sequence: TGTGCCAGCAGCTTAGAGACGCGGGAGCAGTACTTC.

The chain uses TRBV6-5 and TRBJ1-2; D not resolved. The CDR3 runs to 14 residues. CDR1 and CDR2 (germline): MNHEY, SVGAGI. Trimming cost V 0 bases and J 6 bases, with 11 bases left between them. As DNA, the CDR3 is TGTGCCAGCAGTTACTCCCTGGGGTCTGATGGCTACACCTTC. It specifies CASSYSLGSDGYTF.

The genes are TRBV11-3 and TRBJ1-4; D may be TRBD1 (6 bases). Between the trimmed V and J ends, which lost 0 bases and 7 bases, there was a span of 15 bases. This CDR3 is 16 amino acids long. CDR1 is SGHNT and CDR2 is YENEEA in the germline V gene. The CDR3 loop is CASSLEGTSGVEKLFF. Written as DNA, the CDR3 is TGTGCCAGCAGCTTAGAAGGCACCTCAGGGGTTGAAAAACTGTTTTTT.

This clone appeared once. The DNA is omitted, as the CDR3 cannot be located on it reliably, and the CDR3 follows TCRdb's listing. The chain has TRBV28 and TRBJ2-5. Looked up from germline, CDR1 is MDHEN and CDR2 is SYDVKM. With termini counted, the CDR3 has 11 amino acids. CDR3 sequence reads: CASSFLETQYF.

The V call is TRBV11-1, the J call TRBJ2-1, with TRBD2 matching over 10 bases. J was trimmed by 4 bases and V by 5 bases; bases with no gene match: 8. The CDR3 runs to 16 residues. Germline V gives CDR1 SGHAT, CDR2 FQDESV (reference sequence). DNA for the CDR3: TGTGCCAGCAGCCGACGAGCTAGCGGGGGATACAATGAGCAGTTCTTC. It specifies CASSRRASGGYNEQFF.

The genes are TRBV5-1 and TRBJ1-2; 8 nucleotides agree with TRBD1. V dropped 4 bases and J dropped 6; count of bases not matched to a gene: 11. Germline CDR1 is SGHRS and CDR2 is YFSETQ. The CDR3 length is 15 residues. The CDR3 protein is CASSDPGQGKNGYTF. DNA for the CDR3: TGCGCCAGCAGCGATCCTGGACAGGGTAAAAATGGCTACACCTTC. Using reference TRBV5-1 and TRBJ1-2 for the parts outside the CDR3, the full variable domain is KAGVTQTPRYLIKTRGQQVTLSCSPISGHRSVSWYQQTPGQGLQFLFEYFSETQRNKGNFPGRFSGRQFSNSRSEMNVSTLELGDSALYLCASSDPGQGKNGYTFGSGTRLTVV.

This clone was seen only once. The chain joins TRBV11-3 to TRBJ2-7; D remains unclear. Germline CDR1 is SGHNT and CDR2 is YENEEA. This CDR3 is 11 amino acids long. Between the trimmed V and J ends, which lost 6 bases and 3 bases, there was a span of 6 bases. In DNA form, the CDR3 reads TGTGCCAGCAGTGGGAACTACGAGCAGTACTTC. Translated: CASSGNYEQYF.

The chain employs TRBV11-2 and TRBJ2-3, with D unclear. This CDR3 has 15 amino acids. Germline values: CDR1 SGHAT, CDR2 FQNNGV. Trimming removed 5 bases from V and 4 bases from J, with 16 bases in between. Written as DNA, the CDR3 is TGTGCCAGCAGCATACGCCTCGTTGGGGCAGATACGCAGTATTTT. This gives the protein CASSIRLVGADTQYF.

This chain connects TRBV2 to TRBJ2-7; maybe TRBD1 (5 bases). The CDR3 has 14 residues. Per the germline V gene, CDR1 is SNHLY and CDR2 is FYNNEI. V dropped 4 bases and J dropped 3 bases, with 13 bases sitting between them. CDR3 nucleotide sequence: TGTGCCAGCAGTGTAACAGGAAGACGCTACGAGCAGTACTTC. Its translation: CASSVTGRRYEQYF.